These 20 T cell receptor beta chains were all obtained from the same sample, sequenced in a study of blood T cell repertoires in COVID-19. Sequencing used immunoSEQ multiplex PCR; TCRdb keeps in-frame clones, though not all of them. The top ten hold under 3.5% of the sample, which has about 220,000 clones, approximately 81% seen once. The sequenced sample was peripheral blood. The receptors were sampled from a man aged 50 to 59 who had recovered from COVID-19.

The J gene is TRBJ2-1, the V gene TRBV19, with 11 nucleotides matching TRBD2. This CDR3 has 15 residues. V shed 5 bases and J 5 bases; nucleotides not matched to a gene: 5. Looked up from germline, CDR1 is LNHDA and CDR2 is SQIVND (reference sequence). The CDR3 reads CASSFRTSGHNEQFF. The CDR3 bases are TGTGCCAGTAGTTTCCGGACTAGCGGGCACAATGAGCAGTTCTTC.

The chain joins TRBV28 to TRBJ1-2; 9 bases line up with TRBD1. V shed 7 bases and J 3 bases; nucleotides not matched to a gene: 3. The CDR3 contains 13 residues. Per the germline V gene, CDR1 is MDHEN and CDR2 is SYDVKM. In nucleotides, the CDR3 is TGTGCCAGCACCGGGACAGGGTACTATGGCTACACCTTC. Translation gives CASTGTGYYGYTF.

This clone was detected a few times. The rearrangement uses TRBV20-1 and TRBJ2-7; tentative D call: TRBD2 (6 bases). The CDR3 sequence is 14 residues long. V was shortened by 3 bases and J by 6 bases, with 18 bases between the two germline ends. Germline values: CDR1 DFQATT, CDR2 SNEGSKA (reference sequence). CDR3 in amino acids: CSASGAGLLAEQYF. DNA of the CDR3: TGCAGTGCTAGTGGTGCGGGACTTCTTGCCGAGCAGTACTTC.

The CDR3 region is CASSLGQGAVPLHF. The CDR3 DNA follows: TGCGCCAGCAGCTTAGGACAGGGGGCGGTTCCCCTCCACTTT. This chain connects TRBV5-1 to TRBJ1-6; 11 positions agree with TRBD1. Germline trimming cut 2 bases from V and 13 bases from J; bases unmatched to any gene: 5. CDR1 and CDR2 (germline): SGHRS, YFSETQ. There are 14 residues in the CDR3.

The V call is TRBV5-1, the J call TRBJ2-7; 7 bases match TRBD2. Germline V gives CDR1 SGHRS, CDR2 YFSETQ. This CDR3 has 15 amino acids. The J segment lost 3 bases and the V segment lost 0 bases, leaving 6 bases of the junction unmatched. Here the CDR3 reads CASSLALAAVYEQYF. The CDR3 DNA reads TGCGCCAGCAGCTTGGCGCTAGCGGCAGTCTACGAGCAGTACTTC.

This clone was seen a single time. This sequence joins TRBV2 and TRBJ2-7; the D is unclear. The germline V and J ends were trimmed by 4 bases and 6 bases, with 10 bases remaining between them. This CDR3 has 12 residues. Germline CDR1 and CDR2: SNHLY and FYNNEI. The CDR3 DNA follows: TGTGCCAGCAGTGTGCTCGCGATCGAGCAGTACTTC. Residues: CASSVLAIEQYF. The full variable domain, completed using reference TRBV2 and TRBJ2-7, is EPEVTQTPSHQVTQMGQEVILRCVPISNHLYFYWYRQILGQKVEFLVSFYNNEISEKSEIFDDQFSVERPDGSNFTLKIRSTKLEDSAMYFCASSVLAIEQYFGPGTRLTVT.

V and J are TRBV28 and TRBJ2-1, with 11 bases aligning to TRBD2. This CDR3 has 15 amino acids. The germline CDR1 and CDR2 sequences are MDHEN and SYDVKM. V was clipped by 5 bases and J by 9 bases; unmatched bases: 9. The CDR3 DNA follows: TGTGCCAGCAGTGAATCTAGCGGGAGGTTGGGTGAGCAGTTCTTC. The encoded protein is CASSESSGRLGEQFF.

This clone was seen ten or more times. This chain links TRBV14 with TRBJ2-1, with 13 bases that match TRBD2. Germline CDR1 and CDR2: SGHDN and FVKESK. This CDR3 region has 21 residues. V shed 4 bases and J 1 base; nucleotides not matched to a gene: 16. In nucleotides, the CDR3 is TGTGCCAGCAGCCCAACTCCGGGACTAGCGGGAAAGGCCGGGTCCTACAATGAGCAGTTCTTC. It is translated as CASSPTPGLAGKAGSYNEQFF.

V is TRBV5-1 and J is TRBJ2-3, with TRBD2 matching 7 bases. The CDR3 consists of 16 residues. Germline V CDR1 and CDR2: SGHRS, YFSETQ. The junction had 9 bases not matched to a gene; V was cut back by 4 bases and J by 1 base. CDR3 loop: CASSLTSGGGTDTQYF. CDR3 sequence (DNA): TGCGCCAGCAGCCTGACCTCGGGAGGCGGCACAGATACGCAGTATTTT.

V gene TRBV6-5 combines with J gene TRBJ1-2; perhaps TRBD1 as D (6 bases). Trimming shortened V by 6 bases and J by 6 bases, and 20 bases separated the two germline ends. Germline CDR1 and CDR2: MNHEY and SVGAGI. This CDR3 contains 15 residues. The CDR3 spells CASRSPKTGNHGYTF. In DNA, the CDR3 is TGTGCCAGCAGATCACCAAAAACAGGGAACCATGGCTACACCTTC.

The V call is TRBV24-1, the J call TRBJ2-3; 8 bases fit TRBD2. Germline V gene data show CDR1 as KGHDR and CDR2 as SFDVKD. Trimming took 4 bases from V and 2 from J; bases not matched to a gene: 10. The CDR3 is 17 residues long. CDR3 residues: CATSDPSGSHSTDTQYF. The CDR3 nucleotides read TGTGCCACCAGTGACCCAAGCGGGAGCCACTCCACAGATACGCAGTATTTT.

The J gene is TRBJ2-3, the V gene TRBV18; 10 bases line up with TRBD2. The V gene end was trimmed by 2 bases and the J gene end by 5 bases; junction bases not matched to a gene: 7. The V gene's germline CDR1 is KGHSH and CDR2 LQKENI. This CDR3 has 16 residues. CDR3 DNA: TGTGCCAGCTCACCAAGCCTAGCGGGAGCAGGAGATACGCAGTATTTT. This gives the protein CASSPSLAGAGDTQYF.

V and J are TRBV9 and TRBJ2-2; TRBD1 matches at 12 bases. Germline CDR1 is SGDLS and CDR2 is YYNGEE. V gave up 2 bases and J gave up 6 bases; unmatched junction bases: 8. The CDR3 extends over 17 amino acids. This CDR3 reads CASSVQTGTGGSGELFF. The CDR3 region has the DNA TGTGCCAGCAGCGTTCAGACCGGGACAGGGGGCTCCGGGGAGCTGTTTTTT. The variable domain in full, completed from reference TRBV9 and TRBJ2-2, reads DSGVTQTPKHLITATGQRVTLRCSPRSGDLSVYWYQQSLDQGLQFLIQYYNGEERAKGNILERFSAQQFPDLHSELNLSSLELGDSALYFCASSVQTGTGGSGELFFGEGSRLTVL.

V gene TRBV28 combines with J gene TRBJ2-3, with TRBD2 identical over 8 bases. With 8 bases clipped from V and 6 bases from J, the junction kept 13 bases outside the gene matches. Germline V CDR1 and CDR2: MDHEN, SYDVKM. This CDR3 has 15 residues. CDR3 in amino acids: CASCSHSGGQDTQYF. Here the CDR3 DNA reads TGTGCCAGCTGCTCTCACTCGGGAGGGCAGGATACGCAGTATTTT.

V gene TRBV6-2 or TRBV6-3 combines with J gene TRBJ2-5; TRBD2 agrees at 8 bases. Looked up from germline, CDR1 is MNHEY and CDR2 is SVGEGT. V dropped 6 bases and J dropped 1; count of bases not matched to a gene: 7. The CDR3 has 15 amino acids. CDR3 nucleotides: TGTGCCAGCAGCCCCGGGGGGGGGCGCCAAGAGACCCAGTACTTC. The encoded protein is CASSPGGGRQETQYF.

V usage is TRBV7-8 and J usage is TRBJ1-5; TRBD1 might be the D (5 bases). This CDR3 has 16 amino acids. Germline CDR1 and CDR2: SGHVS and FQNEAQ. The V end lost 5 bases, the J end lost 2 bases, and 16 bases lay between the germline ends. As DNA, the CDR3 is TGTGCCAGCAGCCGCAGACAGTCTGATGGCAATCAGCCCCAGCATTTT. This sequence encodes CASSRRQSDGNQPQHF.

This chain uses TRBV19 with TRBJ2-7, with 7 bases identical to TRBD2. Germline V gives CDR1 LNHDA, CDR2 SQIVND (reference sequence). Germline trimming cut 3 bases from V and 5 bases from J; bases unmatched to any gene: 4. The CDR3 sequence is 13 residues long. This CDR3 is CASSMGTNNEQYF. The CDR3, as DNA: TGTGCCAGTAGTATGGGGACTAATAACGAGCAGTACTTC.

This chain's CDR3 is CASSQRVQGRGYTF. In nucleotides, the CDR3 is TGCGCCAGCAGCCAACGGGTACAGGGACGTGGCTACACCTTC. The gene calls are TRBV5-1 and TRBJ1-2; TRBD1 is a possible D gene (6 bases). Trimming left V 4 bases short and J 7 bases short, with 17 bases between. The CDR3 has 14 amino acids. Germline V gene data show CDR1 as SGHRS and CDR2 as YFSETQ.

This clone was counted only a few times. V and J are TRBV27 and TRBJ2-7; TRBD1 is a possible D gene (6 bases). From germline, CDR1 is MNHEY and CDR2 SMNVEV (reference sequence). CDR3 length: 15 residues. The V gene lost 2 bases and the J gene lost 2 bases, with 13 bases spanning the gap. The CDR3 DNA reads TGTGCCAGCAGTTTAGTGGGGGCCGTCGCCTACGAGCAGTACTTC. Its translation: CASSLVGAVAYEQYF.

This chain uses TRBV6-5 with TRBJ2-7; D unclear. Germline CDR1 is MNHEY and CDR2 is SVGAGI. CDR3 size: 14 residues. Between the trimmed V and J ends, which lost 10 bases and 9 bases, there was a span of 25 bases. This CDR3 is CAILSSATRMGQYF. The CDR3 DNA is TGTGCCATCTTATCCAGCGCGACCCGAATGGGGCAGTACTTC.